This TCR beta chain was identified during a study of Ad26.COV2.S vaccination and SARS-CoV-2 variants. About the research overall: Intramuscular Ad26.COV2.S at 5x10^10 or 1x10^11 viral particles. The study, taken as a whole, reports: Vaccine recipients posted higher spike-specific TCR breadth than their placebo counterparts. Substantial breadth was reported for post-vaccination spike-specific CD8+ and CD4+ T cells.

This CDR3 is built from 20 residues. Germline V gene sequence: CDR1 LGHNA, CDR2 YSLEER. V lost 0 bases and J lost 4; bases outside the gene matches: 16. On this clone itself: Its antigen is not identified.

Stated treatment: roughly 19 received Ad26.COV2.S at low or high dose, single or two shots; roughly 5 received placebo; per-sample allocation not given. Samples analyzed were those drawn on day 63 after the first vaccine or placebo injection. This vaccine is an Ad26 vector that expresses the Wuhan-strain SARS-CoV-2 spike. Only in-frame clones appear in the TCRdb table, and some are missing; sequencing was by immunoSEQ multiplex PCR. The sample records more than 300,000 clones, around 89% being singletons. The sequence derives from a person between 18 and 65 years old who received the Ad26.COV2.S COVID-19 vaccine or a placebo. Sequencing used peripheral blood, obtained in a trial of Ad26.COV2.S vaccine versus placebo. The V call is TRBV4-3, the J call TRBJ2-2, with 8 bases identical to TRBD1. CDR3 nucleotides: TGCGCCAGCAGCCAAGAATATGCCTCAGGGGGCGGGTTCGGCACCGGGGAGCTGTTTTTT. Its protein is CASSQEYASGGGFGTGELFF.